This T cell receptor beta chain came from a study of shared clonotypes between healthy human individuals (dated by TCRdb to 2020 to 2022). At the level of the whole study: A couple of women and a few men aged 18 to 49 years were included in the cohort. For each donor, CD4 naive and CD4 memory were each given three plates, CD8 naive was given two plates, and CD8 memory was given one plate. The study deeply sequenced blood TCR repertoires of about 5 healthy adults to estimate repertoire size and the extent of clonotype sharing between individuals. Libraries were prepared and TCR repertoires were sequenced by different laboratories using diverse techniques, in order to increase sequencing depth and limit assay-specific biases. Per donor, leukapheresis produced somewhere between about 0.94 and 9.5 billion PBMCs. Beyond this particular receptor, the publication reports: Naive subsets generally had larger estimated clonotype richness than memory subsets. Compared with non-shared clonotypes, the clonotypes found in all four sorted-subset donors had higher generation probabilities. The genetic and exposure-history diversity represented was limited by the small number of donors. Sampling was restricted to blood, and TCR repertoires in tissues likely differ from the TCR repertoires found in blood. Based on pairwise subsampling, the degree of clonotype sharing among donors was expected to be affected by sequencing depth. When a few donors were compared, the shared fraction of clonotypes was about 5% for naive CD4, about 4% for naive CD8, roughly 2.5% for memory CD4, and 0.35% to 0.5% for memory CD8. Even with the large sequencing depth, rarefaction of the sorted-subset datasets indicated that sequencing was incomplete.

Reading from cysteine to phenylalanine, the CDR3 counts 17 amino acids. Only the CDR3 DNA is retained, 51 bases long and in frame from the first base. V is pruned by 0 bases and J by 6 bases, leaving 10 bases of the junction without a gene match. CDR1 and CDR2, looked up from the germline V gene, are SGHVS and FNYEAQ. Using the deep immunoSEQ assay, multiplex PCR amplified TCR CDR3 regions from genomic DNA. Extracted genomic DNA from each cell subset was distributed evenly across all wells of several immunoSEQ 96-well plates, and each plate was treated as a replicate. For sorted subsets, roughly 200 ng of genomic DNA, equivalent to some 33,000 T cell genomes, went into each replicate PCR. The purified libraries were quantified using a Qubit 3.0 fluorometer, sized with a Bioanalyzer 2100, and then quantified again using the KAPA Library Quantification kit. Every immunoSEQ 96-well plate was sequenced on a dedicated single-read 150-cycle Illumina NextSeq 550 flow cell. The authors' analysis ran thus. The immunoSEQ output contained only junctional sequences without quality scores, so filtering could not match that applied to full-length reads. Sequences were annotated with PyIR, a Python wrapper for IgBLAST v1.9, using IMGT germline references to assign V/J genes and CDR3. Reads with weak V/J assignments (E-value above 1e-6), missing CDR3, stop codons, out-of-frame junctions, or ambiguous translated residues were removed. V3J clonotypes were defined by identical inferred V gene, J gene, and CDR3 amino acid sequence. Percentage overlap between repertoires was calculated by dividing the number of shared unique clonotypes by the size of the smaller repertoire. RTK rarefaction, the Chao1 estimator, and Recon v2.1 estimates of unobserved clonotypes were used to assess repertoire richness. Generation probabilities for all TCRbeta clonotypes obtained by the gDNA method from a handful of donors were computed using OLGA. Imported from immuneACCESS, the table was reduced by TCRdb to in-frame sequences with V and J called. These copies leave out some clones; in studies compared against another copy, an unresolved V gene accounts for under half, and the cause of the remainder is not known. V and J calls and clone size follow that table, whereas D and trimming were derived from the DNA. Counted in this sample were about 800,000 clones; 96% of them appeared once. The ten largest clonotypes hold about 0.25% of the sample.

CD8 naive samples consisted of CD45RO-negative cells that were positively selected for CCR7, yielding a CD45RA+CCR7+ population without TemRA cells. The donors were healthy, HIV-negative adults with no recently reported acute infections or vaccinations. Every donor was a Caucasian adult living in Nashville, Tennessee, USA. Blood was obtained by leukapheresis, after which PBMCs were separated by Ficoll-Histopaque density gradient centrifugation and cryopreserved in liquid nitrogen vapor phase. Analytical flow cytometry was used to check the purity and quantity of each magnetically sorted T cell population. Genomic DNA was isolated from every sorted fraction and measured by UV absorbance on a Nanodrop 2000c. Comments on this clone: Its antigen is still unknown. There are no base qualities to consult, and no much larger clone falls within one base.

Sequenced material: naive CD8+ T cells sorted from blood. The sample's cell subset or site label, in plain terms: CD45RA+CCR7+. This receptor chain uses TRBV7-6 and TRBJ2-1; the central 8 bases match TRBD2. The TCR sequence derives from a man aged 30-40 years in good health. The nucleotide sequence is TGTGCCAGCAGCTTAGCCCCGGGACTAGAACCTACCAATGAGCAGTTCTTC. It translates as CASSLAPGLEPTNEQFF.